Each of the 3 T cell receptor beta chains below was sequenced from the same sample in a study of siplizumab effects on memory and regulatory T cells. Using immunoSEQ multiplex PCR, the repertoire was profiled, and TCRdb retains in-frame clones only, with some absent. The sample comprises about 60,000 clones, less than 90% of which are singletons, and about 3.8% rests with the top ten. Material for sequencing was memory CD4+ T cells sorted from blood. The receptors were gathered from a human donor in good health.

The gene calls are TRBV12-5 and TRBJ2-5, with 15 bases that match TRBD2. The CDR3 is made up of 16 amino acids. Germline CDR1 and CDR2: LGHNT and FRNRAP. The CDR3 bases are TGTGGCAAGACCGGGACTAGCGGGAGGATCGGGGAGACCCAGTACTTC. Its translation: CGKTGTSGRIGETQYF.

This rearrangement joins TRBV5-6 to TRBJ1-2, with unresolved D. Trimming stripped 0 bases from V and 2 bases from J, with 5 bases between. The CDR3 length is 13 residues. The germline gives CDR1 SGHDT, CDR2 YYEEEE. CDR3 coding DNA: TGTGCCAGCAGCTTGGGTGCCAACTATGGCTACACCTTC. Its protein product is CASSLGANYGYTF.

This chain uses TRBV16 with TRBJ1-2; no firm D call. The CDR3 runs 11 residues. Trimming pared 4 bases from V and 9 bases from J, leaving 9 bases between. From germline, CDR1 is KGHSY and CDR2 FQNENV. The CDR3 loop is CASSRHSSYTF. In nucleotides, the CDR3 is TGTGCCAGCAGCCGGCACAGCAGCTACACCTTC.